This T cell receptor (beta chain) was obtained from a study of breast tumors, draining lymph nodes, adjacent tissues. In this sample, this clonotype is medium-sized. TCRdb itself ran the multiplex PCR reads through MiXCR, one entry per CDR3 protein. Of some 53,000 distinct CDR3 sequences in the sample, less than 55% were seen once. CDR3 length equals 16 residues. After removal of 0 bases from V and 7 bases from J, the junction contained 14 bases not matched to a gene. Germline V gene sequence: CDR1 DFQATT, CDR2 SNEGSKA (reference sequence). V gene TRBV20-1 combines with J gene TRBJ1-2, with TRBD1 identical over 7 bases. The sample consisted of breast tumor tissue. The sequence derives from a female donor with breast cancer. Some clones in this sample may be carry-over from other donors' samples. The CDR3 region is CSARDRDRGLYGGYTF. Here the CDR3 DNA reads TGCAGTGCTAGAGATAGGGACAGAGGCCTTTATGGTGGCTACACCTTC.